Listed here are 22 T cell receptor beta chains from one sample, sequenced in a study of T cells in localized non-small cell lung cancer. Produced via immunoSEQ multiplex PCR; TCRdb's table is partial and in-frame only. This sample has around 140,000 clones, with 89% found just once. Source: peripheral blood, taken before any cancer treatment. Receptors were obtained from a female donor older than 55 with stage I lung adenocarcinoma.

This chain uses TRBV5-1 with TRBJ2-5; tentative D call: TRBD2 (6 bases). The V gene lost 0 bases and the J gene lost 5 bases, with 11 bases spanning the gap. The CDR3 sequence is 14 residues long. Germline-derived CDR1 and CDR2 are SGHRS and YFSETQ. The CDR3 nucleotides read TGCGCCAGCAGCTTGGGCGGGAAGGAGGAGACCCAGTACTTC. Its translation is CASSLGGKEETQYF. Based on the CDR3 plus reference TRBV5-1 and TRBJ2-5, the full variable domain is KAGVTQTPRYLIKTRGQQVTLSCSPISGHRSVSWYQQTPGQGLQFLFEYFSETQRNKGNFPGRFSGRQFSNSRSEMNVSTLELGDSALYLCASSLGGKEETQYFGPGTRLLVL.

This rearrangement joins TRBV5-1 to TRBJ2-7; 7 nucleotides match TRBD2. The germline V gene has CDR1 SGHRS and CDR2 YFSETQ. V was pared by 1 base and J by 0 bases, with 4 bases of the junction left unmatched. CDR3 length equals 15 residues. DNA for the CDR3: TGCGCCAGCAGCTTGTCAGCGGGGAGCTCCTACGAGCAGTACTTC. Translating gives CASSLSAGSSYEQYF.

The J gene is TRBJ2-1, the V gene TRBV2; 7 nucleotides match TRBD2. V shed 6 bases, J shed 1 base, and the junction held 9 bases outside the gene matches. The CDR3 loop spans 16 amino acids. The germline CDR1 and CDR2 sequences are SNHLY and FYNNEI. The DNA of the CDR3 is TGTGCCAGCAGGGGCGCGAGCGGGAAGTCCTACAATGAGCAGTTCTTC. It codes for CASRGASGKSYNEQFF.

J is TRBJ2-7 and V is TRBV14, with TRBD1 matching over 7 bases. Germline CDR1 and CDR2: SGHDN and FVKESK. The J segment lost 4 bases and the V segment lost 4 bases, leaving 13 bases of the junction unmatched. CDR3 length equals 16 residues. This chain's CDR3 is CASSPIKDRWDYEQYF. The CDR3 DNA is TGTGCCAGCAGCCCAATAAAGGACAGGTGGGATTACGAGCAGTACTTC.

The chain employs TRBV9 and TRBJ2-3, with D maybe TRBD1 (6 bases). V lost 0 bases, J lost 6 bases, and 11 bases lay in between. Per the germline V gene, CDR1 is SGDLS and CDR2 is YYNGEE. The CDR3 runs to 14 residues. This chain's CDR3 is CASSVGTDRDTQYF. The CDR3 bases are TGTGCCAGCAGCGTAGGGACAGATAGGGATACGCAGTATTTT.

This chain joins TRBV23-1 and TRBJ2-7; possible D gene TRBD1, 6 bases. TRBV23-1 is flagged as an ORF with uncertain function. Trimming removed 2 bases at V and 3 bases at J, with 20 bases between. This CDR3 is 17 amino acids long. The chain's CDR3 is CASSQGNRVLLVYEQYF. In nucleotides, the CDR3 is TGCGCCAGCAGTCAAGGCAACAGGGTGTTACTCGTCTACGAGCAGTACTTC.

The chain combines TRBV7-2 with TRBJ2-5; D possibly corresponds to TRBD2 (5 bases). With 5 bases removed from V and 5 bases from J, the gap between germline ends came to 12 bases. CDR3 length: 13 residues. Germline V gives CDR1 SGHTA, CDR2 FQGNSA. The CDR3 region is CASSLDGGETQYF. The DNA for the CDR3 is TGTGCCAGCAGCCTAGACGGCGGGGAGACCCAGTACTTC.

In this sample, this clone turned up once. The CDR3 coding sequence is TGTGCCAGCAGCCTAGCCGGGACAGGGGCCTGGGAGACCCAGTACTTC. This sequence encodes CASSLAGTGAWETQYF. This chain uses TRBV5-6 with TRBJ2-5; 10 nucleotides agree with TRBD1. Trimming at V came to 4 bases and at J to 5 bases, leaving 11 bases not matched to a gene. This CDR3 comprises 16 residues. Germline-derived CDR1 and CDR2 are SGHDT and YYEEEE.

The rearrangement uses TRBV4-2 and TRBJ2-1, with 12 nucleotides matching TRBD2. The length of the CDR3 is 15 residues. The ends lost 4 bases at V and 4 bases at J; junction bases unmatched: 2. CDR1 is LGHNA and CDR2 is YNFKEQ in the germline V gene. In DNA, the CDR3 is TGTGCCAGCAGCCGTGGGACTAGCGGGTACAATGAGCAGTTCTTC. It is translated as CASSRGTSGYNEQFF.

The gene calls are TRBV27 and TRBJ2-7; D is unresolved. CDR1 and CDR2 from the germline V gene are MNHEY and SMNVEV (reference sequence). The V gene lost 6 bases and the J gene lost 4 bases, with 13 bases spanning the gap. This CDR3 comprises 13 residues. For the CDR3, the DNA is TGTGCCAGCAGCCTGGATCCCCCTTACGAGCAGTACTTC. Protein: CASSLDPPYEQYF.

The chain employs TRBV7-6 and TRBJ2-5; D not resolved. Germline V gene data show CDR1 as SGHVS and CDR2 as FNYEAQ. Trimming stripped 3 bases from V and 3 bases from J, with 11 bases between. The CDR3 length is 14 residues. The CDR3 here is CASSFLRDKETQYF. For the CDR3, the DNA is TGTGCCAGCAGCTTTTTAAGGGATAAAGAGACCCAGTACTTC.

The chain employs TRBV14 and TRBJ1-3, with D perhaps TRBD1 (6 bases). The CDR3 is 14 residues long. CDR1 is SGHDN, CDR2 FVKESK, per germline. Trimming pared 2 bases from V and 2 bases from J, leaving 7 bases between. In nucleotides, the CDR3 is TGTGCCAGCAGCCAAAACAGGGCTGGAAACACCATATATTTT. Amino acids: CASSQNRAGNTIYF. Using reference TRBV14 and TRBJ1-3 for the parts outside the CDR3, the full variable domain is EAGVTQFPSHSVIEKGQTVTLRCDPISGHDNLYWYRRVMGKEIKFLLHFVKESKQDESGMPNNRFLAERTGGTYSTLKVQPAELEDSGVYFCASSQNRAGNTIYFGEGSWLTVV.

The chain recombines TRBV30 with TRBJ1-6; the D is unclear. The CDR3 is made up of 11 amino acids. The germline V gene encodes CDR1 GTSNPN and CDR2 SVGIG (reference sequence). The CDR3 sequence is CAWDSNSPLHF. The CDR3 nucleotides are TGTGCGTGGGATTCTAATTCACCCCTCCACTTT.

This sequence joins TRBV19 and TRBJ2-3, with 9 bases aligning to TRBD1. V shed 8 bases and J 2 bases; nucleotides not matched to a gene: 11. This CDR3 has 16 residues. The V gene's germline CDR1 is LNHDA and CDR2 SQIVND (reference sequence). The CDR3 region has the DNA TGTGCCAGTCGGAGTGGAGGGACAGGGAACACAGATACGCAGTATTTT. This gives the protein CASRSGGTGNTDTQYF.

The chain is built from TRBV29-1 and TRBJ1-2; TRBD1 matches at 7 bases. Germline assignment: CDR1 SQVTM and CDR2 ANQGSEA. The CDR3 is made up of 12 amino acids. Trimming at V came to 4 bases and at J to 7 bases, leaving 6 bases not matched to a gene. As DNA, the CDR3 is TGCAGCGTTGTTCAGGGGGGAAGTGGCTACACCTTC. Translation: CSVVQGGSGYTF.

This clone was recorded once. This rearrangement joins TRBV11-1 to TRBJ2-7, with 9 bases lining up with TRBD1. Germline V lookup: CDR1 SGHAT, CDR2 FQDESV (reference sequence). The CDR3 has 19 amino acids. The trim removed 5 bases at V and 6 bases at J, leaving 23 bases unmatched. CDR3 loop: CASSVLNSQGTGKFFEQYF. Written as DNA, the CDR3 is TGTGCCAGCAGCGTACTCAACTCACAGGGGACAGGGAAGTTTTTCGAGCAGTACTTC.

The rearrangement uses TRBV6-1 and TRBJ2-7; D uncertain. The germline V gene has CDR1 MNHNS and CDR2 SASEGT. Trimming removed 2 bases from V and 9 bases from J, with 11 bases in between. CDR3 size: 12 residues. The CDR3 DNA sequence: TGTGCCAGCAGTGAAACCGACTCAGTGCAGTACTTC. This translates into CASSETDSVQYF.

The CDR3 spells CASSLANRRGLQETQYF. The DNA for the CDR3 is TGTGCCAGCAGCTTGGCTAATAGGCGGGGCCTTCAAGAGACCCAGTACTTC. The chain links TRBV5-6 to TRBJ2-5; a possible D gene is TRBD2 (6 bases). Per germline, CDR1 SGHDT and CDR2 YYEEEE. The CDR3 consists of 17 residues. V was cut by 0 bases and J by 2 bases, with 17 bases left in between.

V is TRBV5-1 and J is TRBJ1-5; TRBD1 is a possible D gene (6 bases). Trimming took off 0 bases at V and 5 bases at J, with 12 bases between the two ends. The germline gives CDR1 SGHRS, CDR2 YFSETQ. The CDR3 is made up of 15 amino acids. The CDR3 DNA reads TGCGCCAGCAGCTTGGAAGGGGGAGACGATCAGCCCCAGCATTTT. As protein: CASSLEGGDDQPQHF.

The V call is TRBV19, the J call TRBJ2-1; 10 nucleotides agree with TRBD2. Germline V gene data show CDR1 as LNHDA and CDR2 as SQIVND (reference sequence). This CDR3 has 16 residues. Unmatched junction bases numbered 5, after V lost 3 bases and J lost 3 bases. DNA for the CDR3: TGTGCCAGTAGTATTCGGGCTAGCGGGAGCTACAATGAGCAGTTCTTC. It yields the protein CASSIRASGSYNEQFF.

The CDR3 sequence: CASRRDATNEKLFF. The CDR3 DNA reads as TGTGCCAGCAGGCGGGATGCAACTAATGAAAAACTGTTTTTT. This sequence joins TRBV5-6 and TRBJ1-4; D gene ambiguous. Trimming removed 5 bases from V and 0 bases from J, with 8 bases in between. Germline V gene data show CDR1 as SGHDT and CDR2 as YYEEEE. The length of the CDR3 is 14 residues.

The count of this clone is one. The rearrangement links TRBV6-6 to TRBJ2-1, with D perhaps assigned TRBD1 or TRBD2 (5 bases each). Germline lookup yields CDR1 MNHNY and CDR2 SVGAGI (reference sequence). The CDR3 has 16 amino acids. Trimming stripped 0 bases from V and 10 bases from J, with 19 bases between. The CDR3 sequence: CASSYSRLARGLEQFF. The CDR3, as DNA: TGTGCCAGCAGTTACTCCCGTCTGGCGAGGGGTTTGGAGCAGTTCTTC.